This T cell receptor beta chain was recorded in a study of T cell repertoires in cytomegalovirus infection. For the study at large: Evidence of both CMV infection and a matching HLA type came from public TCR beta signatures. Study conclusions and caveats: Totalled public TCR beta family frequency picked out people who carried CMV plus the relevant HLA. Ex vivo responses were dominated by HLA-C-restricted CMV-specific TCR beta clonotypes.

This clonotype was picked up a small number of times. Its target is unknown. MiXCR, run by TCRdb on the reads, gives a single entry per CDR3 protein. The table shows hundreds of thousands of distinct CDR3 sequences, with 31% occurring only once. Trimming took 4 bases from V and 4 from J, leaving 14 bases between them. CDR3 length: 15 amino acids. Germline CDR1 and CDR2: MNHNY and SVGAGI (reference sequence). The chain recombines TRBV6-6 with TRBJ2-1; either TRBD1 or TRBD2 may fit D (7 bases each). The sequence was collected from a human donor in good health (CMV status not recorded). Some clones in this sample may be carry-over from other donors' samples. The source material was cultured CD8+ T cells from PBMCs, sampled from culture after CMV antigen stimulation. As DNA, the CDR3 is TGTGCCAGCAGTTCTGACAGGGAGGGTTACAATGAGCAGTTCTTC. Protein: CASSSDREGYNEQFF.